Below, 24 T cell receptor beta chains from the same sample are listed, as sequenced in a study of cytomegalovirus exposure and HLA in healthy donors. The primer mix had 60 Vbeta and 13 Jbeta primers. Some clones are missing from TCRdb's copy, which holds only in-frame ones; the method was immunoSEQ multiplex PCR. The table includes more than 95,000 clones, over 65% detected once. The sample comprised PBMCs. These receptors were collected from a man in his forties in good health and CMV-seropositive.

This chain joins TRBV30 and TRBJ2-5; 7 bases are shared with TRBD2. CDR1 and CDR2 (germline): GTSNPN, SVGIG (reference sequence). Germline trimming cut 0 bases from V and 1 base from J; bases unmatched to any gene: 8. There are 16 residues in the CDR3. The chain's CDR3 is CAWSVGLVGAQETQYF. In DNA form, the CDR3 reads TGTGCCTGGAGTGTAGGACTAGTCGGGGCCCAAGAGACCCAGTACTTC. Full variable domain (missing parts from reference TRBV30 and TRBJ2-5): SQTIHQWPATLVQPVGSPLSLECTVEGTSNPNLYWYRQAAGRGLQLLFYSVGIGQISSEVPQNLSASRPQDRQFILSSKKLLLSDSGFYLCAWSVGLVGAQETQYFGPGTRLLVL.

The V and J genes are TRBV10-3 and TRBJ2-1; TRBD1 is a possible D gene (5 bases). This CDR3 is 13 amino acids long. Germline-derived CDR1 and CDR2 are ENHRY and SYGVKD. The V gene lost 3 bases and the J gene lost 9 bases, with 12 bases spanning the gap. CDR3 residues: CAISDLQGVEQFF. The CDR3 coding sequence is TGTGCCATCAGTGACCTGCAGGGTGTTGAGCAGTTCTTC.

The chain links TRBV21-1 to TRBJ1-5. TRBV21-1 is described as a pseudogene. This CDR3 region has 15 residues. The CDR3 nucleotides are TGTGCCAGCAGCAAAGAGCGGGGGGGGAATCAGCCCCAGCATTTT. Protein product: CASSKERGGNQPQHF.

This clone has just a few counts. The chain joins TRBV5-4 to TRBJ2-7; 8 nucleotides line up with TRBD1. This CDR3 comprises 14 residues. Looked up from germline, CDR1 is SGHNT and CDR2 is YYREEE (reference sequence). The V segment lost 2 bases and the J segment 3 bases; nucleotides outside the gene matches: 4. The CDR3 DNA is TGTGCCAGCAGCTTTGACAGGGGTCTCTACGAGCAGTACTTC. This encodes CASSFDRGLYEQYF.

The chain carries TRBV21-1 and TRBJ1-2; the D call of TRBD1 is as the table states it, not checked on the DNA. TRBV21-1 is assigned pseudogene status. The CDR3 runs to 11 residues. In nucleotides, the CDR3 is TGTGCCAGCAGCCGGAGGGGGCGGGACACCTTC. Encoded protein: CASSRRGRDTF.

This clone was observed once. The chain recombines TRBV18 with TRBJ2-5; D may be TRBD1 (6 bases). This CDR3 has 15 amino acids. The germline V gene encodes CDR1 KGHSH and CDR2 LQKENI. Trimming shortened V by 4 bases and J by 1 base, and 13 bases separated the two germline ends. DNA of the CDR3: TGTGCCAGCTCACGAAAGGGGGTGACCCAAGAGACCCAGTACTTC. As protein: CASSRKGVTQETQYF.

This sequence joins TRBV7-3 and TRBJ1-2, with D perhaps matching TRBD1 (5 bases). CDR1 is SGHTA and CDR2 is FQGTGA in the germline V gene. The CDR3 consists of 13 residues. The V end was cut by 5 bases, the J end by 7 bases, with 14 bases between. The CDR3 sequence is CASSAAGGSGYTF. The CDR3 DNA is TGTGCCAGCAGCGCAGCCGGGGGGAGTGGCTACACCTTC.

The chain recombines TRBV7-8 with TRBJ1-2, with a tentative D call TRBD1 (5 bases). The CDR3 is made up of 14 amino acids. Germline CDR1 and CDR2: SGHVS and FQNEAQ. Trimming stripped 1 base from V and 8 bases from J, with 14 bases between. CDR3 protein: CASSLGRGRAGYTF. The CDR3 DNA reads TGTGCCAGCAGCTTAGGTCGGGGGAGGGCAGGCTACACCTTC.

The V and J genes are TRBV28 and TRBJ1-3; 7 nucleotides align to TRBD1. V dropped 6 bases and J dropped 13; count of bases not matched to a gene: 9. This CDR3 has 12 residues. The germline gives CDR1 MDHEN, CDR2 SYDVKM. The CDR3 is CASSLPTGQIYF. The CDR3 region has the DNA TGTGCCAGCAGCCTCCCCACGGGACAGATATATTTT.

As for this clone: At one end the junction does not follow the germline gene, possibly because of a read error. This chain connects TRBV6-5 to TRBJ1-3, with 8 bases lining up with TRBD1. This CDR3 is built from 15 residues. The germline V gene has CDR1 MNHEY and CDR2 SVGAGI. CDR3 sequence: CASSYSNDRGTTIYF. The CDR3 region has the DNA TGTGCCAGCAGTTACTCGAACGACAGGGGAACCACCATATATTTT.

V is TRBV10-1 and J is TRBJ2-1, with a weak D call TRBD1 (6 bases). Germline V gene sequence: CDR1 WNHNN, CDR2 SYGVQD (reference sequence). V was trimmed by 8 bases and J by 9 bases, leaving 29 bases between them. This CDR3 comprises 17 residues. The CDR3 nucleotides are TGCGCCAGCGAGTTGGCAGGGGCGATCACCACGCCGGGTGAGCAGTTCTTC. It codes for CASELAGAITTPGEQFF.

V is TRBV2 and J is TRBJ1-5; the D is unclear. V was trimmed by 2 bases and J by 4 bases, leaving 15 bases between them. The CDR3 sequence is 16 residues long. Germline CDR1 is SNHLY and CDR2 is FYNNEI. The CDR3: CASSELDGGLNQPQHF. The CDR3 nucleotides are TGTGCCAGCAGTGAATTAGATGGCGGATTAAATCAGCCCCAGCATTTT. The full variable domain, its missing parts supplied by reference TRBV2 and TRBJ1-5, is EPEVTQTPSHQVTQMGQEVILRCVPISNHLYFYWYRQILGQKVEFLVSFYNNEISEKSEIFDDQFSVERPDGSNFTLKIRSTKLEDSAMYFCASSELDGGLNQPQHFGDGTRLSIL.

This clone was found a few times. The chain combines TRBV30 with TRBJ1-3; maybe TRBD1 (5 bases). This CDR3 is 19 amino acids long. CDR1 GTSNPN and CDR2 SVGIG come from the germline V gene (reference sequence). Deletions cut 5 bases from V and 0 bases from J, with 26 bases between. CDR3 nucleotide sequence: TGTGCCTGGGACTTCTCTCGGACAAGCGAATTTATCTCTGGAAACACCATATATTTT. Translation gives CAWDFSRTSEFISGNTIYF.

This clone has a handful of counts. The chain employs TRBV5-6 and TRBJ2-5; TRBD2 might be the D (6 bases). The ends were cut back, 0 bases at V and 9 bases at J, with 12 bases in the middle. Per the germline V gene, CDR1 is SGHDT and CDR2 is YYEEEE. This CDR3 spans 13 amino acids. The CDR3 DNA is TGTGCCAGCAGCTTGGGGCCCAGGGAGGCCCAGTACTTC. Residues: CASSLGPREAQYF.

Regarding this clone: Other DNA variants within this sample encode the same CDR3. The rearrangement uses TRBV11-2 and TRBJ1-2; 9 bases align to TRBD1. Germline CDR1 is SGHAT and CDR2 is FQNNGV. After removal of 2 bases from V and 8 bases from J, the junction contained 15 bases not matched to a gene. The CDR3 length is 17 residues. This CDR3 is CASSLPGGQGLAYGYTF. The CDR3 bases are TGTGCCAGCAGCTTACCGGGAGGACAGGGGCTTGCCTACGGCTACACCTTC.

The chain recombines TRBV5-1 with TRBJ1-1; D is ambiguous. Germline V gives CDR1 SGHRS, CDR2 YFSETQ. The CDR3 has 14 residues. Deletions cut 2 bases from V and 0 bases from J, with 8 bases between. The CDR3 loop reads CASSLTAMNTEAFF. CDR3 in DNA: TGCGCCAGCAGCTTAACAGCCATGAACACTGAAGCTTTCTTT.

This clone was counted between two and nine times. The chain combines TRBV5-6 with TRBJ2-7, with 7 nucleotides matching TRBD1. The trim removed 1 base at V and 3 bases at J, leaving 1 base unmatched. CDR1 is SGHDT and CDR2 is YYEEEE in the germline V gene. This CDR3 spans 13 amino acids. CDR3 protein: CASSLSGGYEQYF. CDR3 bases: TGTGCCAGCAGCTTGTCAGGGGGCTACGAGCAGTACTTC.

The V call is TRBV7-2, the J call TRBJ1-2, with 8 nucleotides matching TRBD1. Looked up from germline, CDR1 is SGHTA and CDR2 is FQGNSA. CDR3 length: 14 residues. J was trimmed by 4 bases and V by 5 bases; bases with no gene match: 6. CDR3 in amino acids: CASSTQGEGYGYTF. The CDR3 DNA follows: TGTGCCAGCAGCACACAGGGGGAGGGCTATGGCTACACCTTC.

The CDR3 DNA follows: TGTGCCAGCAGCCCATATCAGTTGACTGAAGCTTTCTTT. This gives the protein CASSPYQLTEAFF. The chain combines TRBV7-9 with TRBJ1-1; D is ambiguous. The germline CDR1 and CDR2 sequences are SEHNR and FQNEAQ (reference sequence). The CDR3 extends over 13 amino acids. Trimming shortened V by 5 bases and J by 5 bases, and 12 bases separated the two germline ends.

The rearrangement joins TRBV18 to TRBJ2-3; D is undetermined. V was clipped by 1 base and J by 6 bases, with 20 bases between them. Germline lookup yields CDR1 KGHSH and CDR2 LQKENI. CDR3 length: 17 residues. In nucleotides, the CDR3 is TGTGCCAGCTCACCACGATCAGCAAGGAGTAGACTGGATACGCAGTATTTT. Translated: CASSPRSARSRLDTQYF.

The chain has TRBV14 and TRBJ1-1; D possibly corresponds to TRBD1 (5 bases). Trimming pared 6 bases from V and 2 bases from J, leaving 10 bases between. The germline V gene has CDR1 SGHDN and CDR2 FVKESK. The CDR3 totals 13 residues. CDR3 loop: CASRWDLNTEAFF. Written as DNA, the CDR3 is TGTGCCAGCAGATGGGACTTAAACACTGAAGCTTTCTTT. Drawing the rest from reference TRBV14 and TRBJ1-1, the complete variable domain is EAGVTQFPSHSVIEKGQTVTLRCDPISGHDNLYWYRRVMGKEIKFLLHFVKESKQDESGMPNNRFLAERTGGTYSTLKVQPAELEDSGVYFCASRWDLNTEAFFGQGTRLTVV.

This clone was seen a few times. The chain's CDR3 is CASRDRGQLNYGYTF. CDR3 in DNA: TGTGCCAGCAGGGACAGGGGCCAACTTAACTATGGCTACACCTTC. This rearrangement joins TRBV6-1 to TRBJ1-2; 9 nucleotides line up with TRBD1. V gave up 6 bases and J gave up 1 base; unmatched junction bases: 6. The CDR3 spans 15 residues. Germline-derived CDR1 and CDR2 are MNHNS and SASEGT.

The chain employs TRBV19 and TRBJ2-1; 12 bases match TRBD2. V lost 3 bases to trimming and J lost 6 bases; unmatched junction nucleotides: 9. The CDR3 length is 17 residues. The germline gives CDR1 LNHDA, CDR2 SQIVND (reference sequence). The CDR3 nucleotides read TGTGCCAGTAGTATGTATGGGACTAGCGGGCCCTTCAATGAGCAGTTCTTC. Protein: CASSMYGTSGPFNEQFF.

The chain uses TRBV9 and TRBJ2-1; 9 nucleotides align to TRBD2. V trimming: 4 bases; J trimming: 7 bases; junction bases outside the gene matches: 6. The germline gives CDR1 SGDLS, CDR2 YYNGEE. CDR3 size: 14 residues. The CDR3 spells CASSTIAGVNEQFF. As DNA, the CDR3 is TGTGCCAGCAGCACCATAGCGGGGGTAAATGAGCAGTTCTTC.